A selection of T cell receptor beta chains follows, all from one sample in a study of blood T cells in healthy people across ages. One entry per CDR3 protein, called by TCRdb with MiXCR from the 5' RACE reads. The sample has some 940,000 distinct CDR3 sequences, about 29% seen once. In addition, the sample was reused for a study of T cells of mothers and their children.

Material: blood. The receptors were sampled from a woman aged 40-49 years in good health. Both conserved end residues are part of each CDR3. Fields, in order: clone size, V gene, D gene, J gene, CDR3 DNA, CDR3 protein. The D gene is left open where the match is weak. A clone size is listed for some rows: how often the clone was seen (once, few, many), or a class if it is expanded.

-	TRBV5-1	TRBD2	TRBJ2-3	TGCGCCAGCAGCCCCCAAGTAGCGGGGGGGCCGGCTACGCAGTATTTT	CASSPQVAGGPATQYF
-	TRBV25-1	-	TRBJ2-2	TGTGCCAGCAGGACAGAGCACACCGGGGAGCTGTTTTTT	CASRTEHTGELFF
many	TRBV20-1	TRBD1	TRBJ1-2	TGCAGTGCTCTTTTCCCGGGACAGGGTCGCTATGGCTACACCTTC	CSALFPGQGRYGYTF
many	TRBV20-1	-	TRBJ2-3	TGCAGTGCTAAGGTCCGAACAGATACGCAGTATTTT	CSAKVRTDTQYF
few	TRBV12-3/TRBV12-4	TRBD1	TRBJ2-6	TGTGCCAGCAGGGACGCAGGGGGCCTATGGGCCAACGTCCTGACTTTC	CASRDAGGLWANVLTF
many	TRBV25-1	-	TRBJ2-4	TGTGCCAGCGCTGACAACATTCAGTACTTC	CASADNIQYF
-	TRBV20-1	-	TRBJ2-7	TGCAGTGCATCGACGGGGGGCTCCTACGGGCAGTACTTC	CSASTGGSYGQYF
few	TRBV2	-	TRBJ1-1	TGTGCCAGCAGTGGACAGTCAGGCGCTGAAGCTTTCTTT	CASSGQSGAEAFF
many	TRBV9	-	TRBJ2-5	TGTGCCAGCAGCGTATCTTCGTGGGAGACCCAGTACTTC	CASSVSSWETQYF
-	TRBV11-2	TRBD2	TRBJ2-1	TGTGCCAGCAGAGCTGACCGGACTAGAGACAATGAGCAGTTCTTC	CASRADRTRDNEQFF
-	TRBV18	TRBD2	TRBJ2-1	TGTGCCAGCTCACCACTAATGGGAGGGACCTACAATGAGCAGTTCTTC	CASSPLMGGTYNEQFF
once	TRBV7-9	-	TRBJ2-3	TGTGCCAGCAGCTTAGTGGCCATTTCGGTCACAGATACGCAGTATTTT	CASSLVAISVTDTQYF
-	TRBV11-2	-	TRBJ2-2	TGTGCCAGCAGCTTTGTGGCCGGGGAGCTGTTTTTT	CASSFVAGELFF
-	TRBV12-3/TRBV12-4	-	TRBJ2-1	TGTGCCAGCAGCCCCCCGCGACCCCGCTACAATGAGCAGTTCTTC	CASSPPRPRYNEQFF
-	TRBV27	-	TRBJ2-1	TGTGCCAGCAGTTTGACCTCGAGGCACAGCTCCTACAATGAGCAGTTCTTC	CASSLTSRHSSYNEQFF
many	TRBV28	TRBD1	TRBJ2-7	TGTGCCAGCAGTTTATTAAGCGGACAGGGGAAAAACGAGCAGTACTTC	CASSLLSGQGKNEQYF
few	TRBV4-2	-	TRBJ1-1	TGTGCCAGCAGCCAAGATCGCGGCAGCTCGAAGGGCACTGAAGCTTTCTTT	CASSQDRGSSKGTEAFF
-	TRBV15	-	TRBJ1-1	TGTGCCACCAGCAGAACAGGGCAAGACACTGAAGCTTTCTTT	CATSRTGQDTEAFF
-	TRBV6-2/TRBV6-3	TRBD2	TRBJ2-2	TGTGCCAGCCGGACTAGCAACACCGGGGAGCTGTTTTTT	CASRTSNTGELFF
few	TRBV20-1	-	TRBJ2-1	TGCAGTGCTAGTCGTCTCAACAATGAGCAGTTCTTC	CSASRLNNEQFF
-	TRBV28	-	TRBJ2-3	TGTGCCAGCAGGTGGGGCAGCGGCACAGATACGCAGTATTTT	CASRWGSGTDTQYF
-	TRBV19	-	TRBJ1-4	TGTGCCAGTACCGACGACTCGGTTAATGAAAAACTGTTTTTT	CASTDDSVNEKLFF
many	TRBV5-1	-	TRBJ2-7	TGCGCCAGCAGCTTGAGGACGGTACCCTACGAGCAGTACTTC	CASSLRTVPYEQYF
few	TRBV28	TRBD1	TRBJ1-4	TGTGCCAGCAGCGGATATCCAGGGGGGGGTGAAAAACTGTTTTTT	CASSGYPGGGEKLFF
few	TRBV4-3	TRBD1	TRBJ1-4	TGCGCCAGCAGCCAAGATAATCTTGTGGTGGGACAGGGGAATGAAAAACTGTTTTTT	CASSQDNLVVGQGNEKLFF
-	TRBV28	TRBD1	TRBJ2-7	TGTGCCAGCAGACCTGGGAGCCGGACAGGGAATGACGAGCAGTACTTC	CASRPGSRTGNDEQYF
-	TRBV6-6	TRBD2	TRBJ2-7	TGTGCCAGCACCCTGGGGGGGCTAGCGGGGTCCTACGAGCAGTACTTC	CASTLGGLAGSYEQYF
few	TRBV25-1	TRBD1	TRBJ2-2	TGTGCCCGCATCGACAGGGGGAACACCGGGGAGCTGTTTTTT	CARIDRGNTGELFF
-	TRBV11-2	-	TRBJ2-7	TGTGCCAGCAGCTTAGGTTCGACACCCCCCTCCTACGAGCAGTACTTC	CASSLGSTPPSYEQYF
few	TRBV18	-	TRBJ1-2	TGTGCCAGCTCAGGAATTGAGGGCTCGGCTGGCTACACCTTC	CASSGIEGSAGYTF
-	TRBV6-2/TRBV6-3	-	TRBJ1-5	TGTGCCAGCAGTCGTCCTCGAGGGACACTAAATCAGCCCCAGCATTTT	CASSRPRGTLNQPQHF
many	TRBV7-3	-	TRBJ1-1	TGTGCCAGCAGCTTAACTCCGCTCATGAACACTGAAGCTTTCTTT	CASSLTPLMNTEAFF
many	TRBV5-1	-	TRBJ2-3	TGCGCCAGCAGCTCCTGGGTACAGCGGAGCACAGATACGCAGTATTTT	CASSSWVQRSTDTQYF
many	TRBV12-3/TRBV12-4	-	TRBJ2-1	TGTGCCAGCAGGGGGGCCAGGGGCTCCTACAATGAGCAGTTCTTC	CASRGARGSYNEQFF
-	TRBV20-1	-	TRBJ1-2	TGCAGTGCTGACCGCCTGGGGAGAGGCTACACCTTC	CSADRLGRGYTF
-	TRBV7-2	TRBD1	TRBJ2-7	TGTGCCAGCAGCTTAGGAGGGACAGGGGCTTACTCCTACGAGCAGTACTTC	CASSLGGTGAYSYEQYF
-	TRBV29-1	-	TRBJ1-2	TGCAACGTTGGGGTGACTGTAGGCGGCTACACCTTC	CNVGVTVGGYTF
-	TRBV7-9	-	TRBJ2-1	TGTGTCAGCAGCTTCGAGCCCAGGGGCTCGCGCAATGAGCAGTTCTTC	CVSSFEPRGSRNEQFF
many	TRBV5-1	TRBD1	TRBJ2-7	TGCGCCAGCAGCTTGACAGGGGTAAACGAGCAGTACTTC	CASSLTGVNEQYF
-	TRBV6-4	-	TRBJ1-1	TGTGCCAGCAGTGCGATGGGCGGGAACACTGAAGCTTTCTTT	CASSAMGGNTEAFF
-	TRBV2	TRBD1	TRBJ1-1	TGTGCCAGCGCTTTTTCAGGGGGTCTGAACACTGAAGCTTTCTTT	CASAFSGGLNTEAFF
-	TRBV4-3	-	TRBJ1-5	TGCGCCAGCAGCCCAATATGGCAGGGTGATCAGCCCCAGCATTTT	CASSPIWQGDQPQHF
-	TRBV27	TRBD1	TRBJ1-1	TGTGCCAGCGGACTACAGGGGGTGACTGAAGCTTTCTTT	CASGLQGVTEAFF
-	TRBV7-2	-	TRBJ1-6	TGTGCCAGCAGCTCCCAGGGCAGTGGGAATTCACCCCTCCACTTT	CASSSQGSGNSPLHF
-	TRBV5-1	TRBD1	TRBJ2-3	TGCGCCAGCAGCAGGGACAGGGAGACGAATACGCAGTATTTT	CASSRDRETNTQYF
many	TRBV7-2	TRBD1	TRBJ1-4	TGTGCCAGCAGCTTAGCTGCAGGGGGGCGTGAAAAACTGTTTTTT	CASSLAAGGREKLFF
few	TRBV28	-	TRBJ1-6	TGTGCCAGCAGTTTAGTAGGGGAGAATTCACCCCTCCACTTT	CASSLVGENSPLHF
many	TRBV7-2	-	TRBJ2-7	TGTGCCAGCAGCTTAGGCGGGGCGGGGAAAACCTACGAGCAGTACTTC	CASSLGGAGKTYEQYF
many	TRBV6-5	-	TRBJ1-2	TGTGCCAGCAGTTACGGTAGTGGAGGGGTTGGCTACACCTTC	CASSYGSGGVGYTF
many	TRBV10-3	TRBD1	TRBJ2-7	TGTGCCACTACCTGGACAGGGGCAAACAGGGAGCAGTACTTC	CATTWTGANREQYF
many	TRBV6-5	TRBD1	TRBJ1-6	TGTGCCAGCAGTTATCCCTCGACAGGGGAATCACCCCTCCACTTT	CASSYPSTGESPLHF
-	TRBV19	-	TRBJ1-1	TGTGCCAGTAGTCAGGTCAGGGTTGGCACTGAAGCTTTCTTT	CASSQVRVGTEAFF
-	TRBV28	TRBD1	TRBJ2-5	TGTGCCAGCAGGGACAGGGGACAAGAGACCCAGTACTTC	CASRDRGQETQYF